This T cell receptor (beta chain) was sequenced in a study of cytomegalovirus exposure and HLA in healthy donors. Study-level background: A later analysis reported the same platform for the 110 or so validation repertoires and the 666 first-cohort repertoires. Study outcomes and limitations: The classifier reportedly diagnosed cytomegalovirus status with high sensitivity and specificity.

Profiling relied on immunoSEQ multiplex PCR, and the TCRdb table lists in-frame clones only, not all of them. Of 90,000 to 110,000 clones listed, 70% to 90% are singletons. The germline gives CDR1 MRHNA, CDR2 SNTAGT. J was trimmed by 2 bases and V by 0 bases; bases with no gene match: 2. This CDR3 has 16 amino acids. With regard to this clone: What it recognizes is unknown.

Separation from the approximately 690-subject first cohort characterized the 120-subject validation cohort, to which the donors belonged. This chain joins TRBV6-4 and TRBJ2-3; TRBD1 matches at 10 bases. The sequence was collected from a young woman in good health and CMV-seropositive. Sequencing used PBMCs. CDR3 protein: CASSDSGQGHTDTQYF. The CDR3 DNA reads TGTGCCAGCAGTGACTCGGGACAGGGGCACACAGATACGCAGTATTTT.